Below, one TCR beta chain is given with its context. As yet, its antigen is unknown. The CDR3 length is 17 residues. Germline V gene lookup returns CDR1 LGHNA and CDR2 YSLEER. V shed 4 bases, J shed 4 bases, and the junction held 13 bases outside the gene matches. The data derive from a study of blood T cells in healthy people across ages. A second 7 to 11 cycle PCR used barcoded and J-beta primers. Each CDR3 protein is one row after TCRdb ran MiXCR on the 5' RACE reads. The data show roughly 700,000 distinct CDR3 sequences, with approximately 29% seen just once and approximately 15% held by the top ten. The study's findings and limits: In the absence of known donor CMV status, changes in expanded clonotypes were possibly confounded.

The gene calls are TRBV4-3 and TRBJ2-4; 7 nucleotides agree with TRBD2. This sequence was found in an elderly woman in good health. Specimen: blood. This chain's CDR3 is CASSPPAASGSKNIQYF. DNA of the CDR3: TGCGCCAGCAGCCCTCCGGCGGCTAGCGGATCTAAAAACATTCAGTACTTC.